The 26 T cell receptor beta chains below come from one sample, sequenced in a study of T cell responses to AZD1222 COVID-19 vaccine. Sequencing used immunoSEQ multiplex PCR; TCRdb keeps in-frame clones, though not all of them. The sample yields roughly 120,000 clones, over 75% seen once. Source: peripheral blood, taken on day 0 of AZD1222 vaccination. The receptor source for this set is an adult in good health.

CDR3: CASSRDLQSSGDTQYF. CDR3 DNA: TGTGCCAGCAGCCGCGACTTGCAAAGCTCGGGAGATACGCAGTATTTT. The chain has TRBV3-1 (or the pseudogene TRBV3-2) and TRBJ2-3, with D unclear. Germline V lookup: CDR1 LGHDT, CDR2 YNNKEL (reference sequence). V lost 4 bases and J lost 5, with 19 bases in between. This CDR3 is 16 amino acids long.

The rearrangement joins TRBV18 to TRBJ1-2, with a possible D match to TRBD1 (6 bases). The CDR3 has 13 residues. From germline, CDR1 is KGHSH and CDR2 LQKENI. V was cut by 3 bases and J by 13 bases, with 18 bases left in between. CDR3 in amino acids: CASSPDERGRFTF. For the CDR3, the DNA is TGTGCCAGCTCACCTGATGAGCGGGGGCGTTTCACCTTC.

V and J are TRBV3-1 (or the pseudogene TRBV3-2) and TRBJ2-1; TRBD2 aligns across 12 bases. Germline V gene sequence: CDR1 LGHDT, CDR2 YNNKEL (reference sequence). The CDR3 totals 14 residues. After removal of 10 bases from V and 9 bases from J, the junction contained 10 bases not matched to a gene. CDR3 amino acids: CAIQTSGGRREQFF. The CDR3, as DNA: TGTGCCATCCAGACTAGCGGGGGTCGCCGTGAGCAGTTCTTC.

This sequence joins TRBV25-1 and TRBJ1-2; possibly TRBD1 for D (5 bases). Trimming left V 3 bases short and J 4 bases short, with 18 bases between. This CDR3 has 16 amino acids. The V gene's germline CDR1 is MGHDK and CDR2 SYGVNS. The CDR3 nucleotides are TGTGCCAGCAGTGACTCCGGACACCCTGGGATCTATGGCTACACCTTC. This codes for CASSDSGHPGIYGYTF.

This sequence joins TRBV7-2 and TRBJ1-1; possible D gene TRBD1, 6 bases. The V gene's germline CDR1 is SGHTA and CDR2 FQGNSA. This CDR3 is 14 amino acids long. Trimming shortened V by 5 bases and J by 2 bases, and 12 bases separated the two germline ends. For the CDR3, the DNA is TGTGCCAGCAGCCGTGGGACACTTAACACTGAAGCTTTCTTT. Translation gives CASSRGTLNTEAFF. The variable domain in full, with the rest retrieved from reference TRBV7-2 and TRBJ1-1, is GAGVSQSPSNKVTEKGKDVELRCDPISGHTALYWYRQSLGQGLEFLIYFQGNSAPDKSGLPSDRFSAERTGGSVSTLTIQRTQQEDSAVYLCASSRGTLNTEAFFGQGTRLTVV.

The chain links TRBV28 to TRBJ2-2; 10 bases agree with TRBD1. This CDR3 has 15 amino acids. Unmatched junction bases numbered 4, after V lost 5 bases and J lost 4 bases. Germline V gene lookup returns CDR1 MDHEN and CDR2 SYDVKM. This CDR3 is CASSGWDRGTGELFF. The CDR3 region has the DNA TGTGCCAGCAGTGGATGGGACAGGGGCACCGGGGAGCTGTTTTTT. The whole variable domain, filled in from reference TRBV28 and TRBJ2-2, reads DVKVTQSSRYLVKRTGEKVFLECVQDMDHENMFWYRQDPGLGLRLIYFSYDVKMKEKGDIPEGYSVSREKKERFSLILESASTNQTSMYLCASSGWDRGTGELFFGEGSRLTVL.

The chain has TRBV2 and TRBJ1-6, with 8 bases fitting TRBD1. The CDR3 spans 13 residues. The J segment lost 4 bases and the V segment lost 11 bases, leaving 4 bases of the junction unmatched. Germline-derived CDR1 and CDR2 are SNHLY and FYNNEI. The CDR3 nucleotides read TGTGCCCGACGGGACAGGTATAATTCACCCCTCCACTTT. It specifies CARRDRYNSPLHF.

The chain combines TRBV19 with TRBJ1-6, with a possible D match to TRBD1 (6 bases). The germline CDR1 and CDR2 sequences are LNHDA and SQIVND (reference sequence). V lost 6 bases and J 5 bases, leaving 14 bases between the germline ends. This CDR3 region has 15 residues. The CDR3 DNA follows: TGTGCCAGTAGCGAGTCACAGGGAGATAATTCACCCCTCCACTTT. Amino acid sequence: CASSESQGDNSPLHF.

The chain carries TRBV20-1 and TRBJ1-2; D unresolved. V dropped 1 base and J dropped 3 bases, with 3 bases sitting between them. Looked up from germline, CDR1 is DFQATT and CDR2 is SNEGSKA (reference sequence). This CDR3 contains 11 residues. CDR3: CSARGDYGYTF. CDR3 coding DNA: TGCAGTGCTAGAGGAGACTATGGCTACACCTTC.

The chain joins TRBV11-2 to TRBJ2-3; no clear D gene. The CDR3 spans 13 residues. V was cut by 7 bases and J by 4 bases, with 12 bases left in between. The germline gives CDR1 SGHAT, CDR2 FQNNGV. The CDR3 here is CASTFRLADTQYF. The CDR3 DNA reads TGTGCCAGCACCTTTAGACTTGCAGATACGCAGTATTTT.

The V gene is TRBV6-5, the J gene TRBJ2-3, with D tentatively TRBD1 (6 bases). V lost 0 bases, J lost 6 bases, and 13 bases lay in between. CDR1 is MNHEY, CDR2 SVGAGI, per germline. This CDR3 is 15 amino acids long. For the CDR3, the DNA is TGTGCCAGCAGTTACTCGACAGGTAGACAGGATACGCAGTATTTT. Translated: CASSYSTGRQDTQYF.

This chain links TRBV7-9 with TRBJ1-2; 7 nucleotides align to TRBD1. V shed 5 bases and J 2 bases; nucleotides not matched to a gene: 5. The CDR3 has 14 amino acids. Germline CDR1 SEHNR, CDR2 FQNEAQ (reference sequence). The CDR3 sequence: CASSPQDRNYGYTF. As DNA, the CDR3 is TGTGCCAGCAGCCCACAGGACAGGAACTATGGCTACACCTTC.

Only one count was recorded for this clone. J is TRBJ2-5 and V is TRBV18, with D perhaps TRBD1 (6 bases). In germline, CDR1 is KGHSH, CDR2 LQKENI. The CDR3 is 17 amino acids. Trimming took off 1 base at V and 2 bases at J, with 17 bases between the two ends. The CDR3 DNA sequence: TGTGCCAGCTCACCACGCGGGCAGGTGGGGACACAAGAGACCCAGTACTTC. Its protein is CASSPRGQVGTQETQYF.

This sequence joins TRBV2 and TRBJ2-7; possible D gene TRBD1, 5 bases. Trimming stripped 6 bases from V and 2 bases from J, with 17 bases between. This CDR3 is 15 amino acids long. Germline CDR1 SNHLY, CDR2 FYNNEI. This chain's CDR3 is CASRDLVGRPYEQYF. The CDR3 region has the DNA TGTGCCAGCAGGGACCTCGTGGGGCGCCCCTACGAGCAGTACTTC.

J is TRBJ1-1 and V is TRBV19; D unclear. V gave up 7 bases and J gave up 4 bases, with 19 bases separating them. This CDR3 spans 15 amino acids. CDR1 LNHDA and CDR2 SQIVND come from the germline V gene (reference sequence). The CDR3 here is CASTTKQVWATEAFF. DNA for the CDR3: TGTGCCAGTACCACAAAACAAGTTTGGGCCACTGAAGCTTTCTTT.

The V call is TRBV5-1, the J call TRBJ1-3; D not certain. The germline V and J ends were trimmed by 4 bases and 2 bases, with 7 bases remaining between them. The CDR3 loop spans 13 amino acids. Germline lookup yields CDR1 SGHRS and CDR2 YFSETQ. CDR3 amino acids: CASSRETGNTIYF. Written as DNA, the CDR3 is TGCGCCAGCAGCAGGGAGACTGGAAACACCATATATTTT.

The chain uses TRBV5-8 and TRBJ2-7, with D possibly being TRBD1 or TRBD2 (5 bases each). The CDR3 runs to 16 residues. V was shortened by 5 bases and J by 3 bases, with 21 bases between the two germline ends. Per germline, CDR1 SGHTS and CDR2 YDEGEE. The CDR3 coding sequence is TGTGCCAGCAGTAAGGGGTGGGAGACAAGCTTCTACGAGCAGTACTTC. Amino acid sequence: CASSKGWETSFYEQYF.

The rearrangement joins TRBV2 to TRBJ2-7, with 8 bases that match TRBD1. CDR3 length: 14 residues. The V and J ends lost 5 bases and 2 bases, in that order; junction bases with no gene match: 5. Germline-derived CDR1 and CDR2 are SNHLY and FYNNEI. The CDR3 region has the DNA TGTGCCAGCAGTTTTGACAGGGGTACCTACGAGCAGTACTTC. Its translation: CASSFDRGTYEQYF.

The chain has TRBV6-6 and TRBJ2-3; D is ambiguous. Germline V gives CDR1 MNHNY, CDR2 SVGAGI (reference sequence). Trimming took off 6 bases at V and 4 bases at J, with 14 bases between the two ends. This CDR3 spans 14 amino acids. Written as DNA, the CDR3 is TGTGCCAGCAGACCCCTGGGCCCCGCAGATACGCAGTATTTT. Translating gives CASRPLGPADTQYF.

The genes are TRBV30 and TRBJ1-4; D remains ambiguous. Germline CDR1 reads GTSNPN; CDR2 reads SVGIG (reference sequence). This CDR3 is 12 amino acids long. With 4 bases removed from V and 8 bases from J, the gap between germline ends came to 11 bases. The CDR3 nucleotides read TGTGCCTGGAAACCGGGTGGGGAAAAACTGTTTTTT. Translating it yields CAWKPGGEKLFF.

The J gene is TRBJ1-1, the V gene TRBV6-4, with TRBD1 matching 8 bases. The CDR3 extends over 13 amino acids. With V trimmed by 5 bases and J by 4 bases, 3 bases remained unmatched. CDR1 and CDR2 (germline): MRHNA, SNTAGT. Here the CDR3 reads CASSPQGATEAFF. The CDR3 DNA is TGTGCCAGCAGTCCGCAGGGGGCCACTGAAGCTTTCTTT.

The rearrangement uses TRBV3-1 (or the pseudogene TRBV3-2) and TRBJ1-2, with a possible D match to TRBD1 (5 bases). This CDR3 has 15 amino acids. Germline CDR1 reads LGHDT; CDR2 reads YNNKEL (reference sequence). V dropped 0 bases and J dropped 1 base, with 9 bases sitting between them. The DNA for the CDR3 is TGTGCCAGCAGCCAAGATCAGGGAGGTAACTATGGCTACACCTTC. Amino acid sequence: CASSQDQGGNYGYTF.

The chain combines TRBV13 with TRBJ2-7, with D maybe TRBD1 (7 bases). V was shortened by 5 bases and J by 4 bases, with 12 bases between the two germline ends. The CDR3 is 13 amino acids. Germline assignment: CDR1 PRHDT and CDR2 FYEKMQ (reference sequence). Here the CDR3 reads CASSEQGRYEQYF. The CDR3 coding sequence is TGTGCCAGCAGCGAACAGGGGAGGTACGAGCAGTACTTC.

The rearrangement joins TRBV19 to TRBJ1-6; D is unclear. The germline V gene encodes CDR1 LNHDA and CDR2 SQIVND (reference sequence). The CDR3 consists of 14 residues. Trimming pared 9 bases from V and 4 bases from J, leaving 13 bases between. The CDR3 spells CASTDTLYNSPLHF. In DNA form, the CDR3 reads TGTGCCAGCACAGACACCCTATATAATTCACCCCTCCACTTT.

In this sample, this clone turned up once. The chain is built from TRBV7-2 and TRBJ1-3; D uncertain. Trimming took off 4 bases at V and 0 bases at J, with 10 bases between the two ends. This CDR3 comprises 15 residues. Germline values: CDR1 SGHTA, CDR2 FQGNSA. CDR3 region: CASSSGPYSGNTIYF. CDR3 in DNA: TGTGCCAGCAGCTCCGGGCCCTACTCTGGAAACACCATATATTTT.

This chain joins TRBV7-2 and TRBJ1-2; 9 bases line up with TRBD1. Germline V lookup: CDR1 SGHTA, CDR2 FQGNSA. This CDR3 region has 15 residues. The ends lost 1 base at V and 8 bases at J; junction bases unmatched: 8. The CDR3 sequence: CASSLGPGQGEGYTF. DNA of the CDR3: TGTGCCAGCAGCTTAGGGCCGGGACAGGGAGAGGGCTACACCTTC.